This TCR beta chain was obtained from a study of T cell repertoires in cytomegalovirus infection. Study outcomes and limitations: Ex vivo responses were dominated by HLA-C-restricted CMV-specific TCR beta clonotypes.

TCRdb used MiXCR to reprocess the reads, holding one entry per CDR3 protein. This repertoire shows hundreds of thousands of distinct CDR3 sequences, around 29% found once; its top ten account for over 13%. Germline lookup yields CDR1 SGHAT and CDR2 FQDESV (reference sequence). There are 14 residues in the CDR3. The junction had 9 bases not matched to a gene; V was cut back by 9 bases and J by 4 bases. With regard to this clonotype: Its antigen is unknown.

The TCR comes from a human donor in good health (CMV status not recorded). Some clones in this sample may be carry-over from other donors' samples. Here the sequenced sample was cultured CD8+ T cells from PBMCs, taken from culture after CMV antigen stimulation. The rearrangement uses TRBV11-1 and TRBJ1-5, with 7 bases that match TRBD1. CDR3 sequence (DNA): TGTGCCAGTTCTATGGACAGGAATAATCAGCCCCAGCATTTT. It translates to CASSMDRNNQPQHF. Together with reference TRBV11-1 and TRBJ1-5, the CDR3 gives the full variable domain: EAEVAQSPRYKITEKSQAVAFWCDPISGHATLYWYRQILGQGPELLVQFQDESVVDDSQLPKDRFSAERLKGVDSTLKIQPAELGDSAMYLCASSMDRNNQPQHFGDGTRLSIL.